A selection of T cell receptor beta chains follows, all from one sample in a study of Graves' ophthalmopathy and Graves' hyperthyroidism. TCRdb analysed the multiplex PCR reads with MiXCR anew, one entry per CDR3 protein. The sample shows roughly 160,000 distinct CDR3 sequences, 30% to 45% of them seen only once. The sequenced sample was peripheral blood. The source of these receptors is a woman aged 40 to 50 with Graves' ophthalmopathy. CDR3s include the opening cysteine and the closing phenylalanine or tryptophan. D genes are given only for firm matches. The size field is filled for only some rows; it gives once, few, many or a size class.

CDR3 protein: CASIRDTNTEAFF
CDR3 DNA: TGTGCCAGCATCAGAGACACGAACACTGAAGCTTTCTTT
D gene: NA
V gene: TRBV6-4
clone size: NA
J gene: TRBJ1-1

CDR3 protein: CASSPDRWDEQYF
CDR3 DNA: TGTGCCAGTAGTCCGGACAGGTGGGACGAGCAGTACTTC
D gene: TRBD1
V gene: TRBV19
clone size: many
J gene: TRBJ2-7

CDR3 protein: CASSYTGLNQPQHF
CDR3 DNA: TGTGCCAGCAGTTATACAGGGTTGAATCAGCCCCAGCATTTT
D gene: NA
V gene: TRBV12-3/TRBV12-4
clone size: NA
J gene: TRBJ1-5

CDR3 protein: CASRGQGRPPLHF
CDR3 DNA: TGTGCCAGCAGGGGACAGGGCAGACCACCCCTCCACTTT
D gene: TRBD1
V gene: TRBV7-2
clone size: NA
J gene: TRBJ1-6

CDR3 protein: CASSSPGTGFNGYTF
CDR3 DNA: TGTGCCAGCAGTTCCCCTGGGACAGGGTTTAATGGCTACACCTTC
D gene: TRBD1
V gene: TRBV27
clone size: many
J gene: TRBJ1-2

CDR3 protein: CASSAQQGGIATWDTQYF
CDR3 DNA: TGTGCCAGTAGTGCTCAACAGGGGGGGATAGCTACTTGGGATACGCAGTATTTT
D gene: NA
V gene: TRBV19
clone size: many
J gene: TRBJ2-3

CDR3 protein: CARQGGTEQYF
CDR3 DNA: TGTGCCAGACAGGGGGGGACCGAGCAGTACTTC
D gene: TRBD1
V gene: TRBV24-1
clone size: few
J gene: TRBJ2-7

CDR3 protein: CAWQTGQNQPQHF
CDR3 DNA: TGTGCCTGGCAGACAGGTCAGAATCAGCCCCAGCATTTT
D gene: NA
V gene: TRBV30
clone size: NA
J gene: TRBJ1-5

CDR3 protein: CASSLSSIKGSSYNSPLHF
CDR3 DNA: TGTGCCAGCAGCTTATCCTCTATCAAGGGGAGCTCCTATAATTCACCCCTCCACTTT
D gene: NA
V gene: TRBV11-3
clone size: many
J gene: TRBJ1-6

CDR3 protein: CASSQDPPPKPYEQYF
CDR3 DNA: TGTGCCAGCAGCCAAGATCCTCCCCCCAAGCCCTACGAGCAGTACTTC
D gene: NA
V gene: TRBV14
clone size: many
J gene: TRBJ2-7

CDR3 protein: CASRTASSYNSPLHF
CDR3 DNA: TGTGCCAGCAGAACCGCGAGCTCCTATAATTCACCCCTCCACTTT
D gene: NA
V gene: TRBV27
clone size: NA
J gene: TRBJ1-6

CDR3 protein: CAWRPGQLYYGYTF
CDR3 DNA: TGTGCCTGGAGACCGGGACAGCTGTACTATGGCTACACCTTC
D gene: TRBD1
V gene: TRBV30
clone size: many
J gene: TRBJ1-2

CDR3 protein: CASSYYRGGNTEAFF
CDR3 DNA: TGTGCCAGCAGTTACTACCGAGGTGGGAACACTGAAGCTTTCTTT
D gene: NA
V gene: TRBV6-5
clone size: NA
J gene: TRBJ1-1

CDR3 protein: CSVEGRTTSYERYF
CDR3 DNA: TGCAGCGTTGAAGGCAGGACGACGTCCTACGAGCGGTACTTC
D gene: NA
V gene: TRBV29-1
clone size: many
J gene: TRBJ2-7

CDR3 protein: CASSSGQGEAFF
CDR3 DNA: TGCGCCAGCAGCTCCGGACAGGGGGAAGCTTTCTTT
D gene: TRBD1
V gene: TRBV5-1
clone size: many
J gene: TRBJ1-1

CDR3 protein: CSVGRGYEQYF
CDR3 DNA: TGCAGCGTCGGACGGGGATACGAGCAGTACTTC
D gene: NA
V gene: TRBV29-1
clone size: many
J gene: TRBJ2-7

CDR3 protein: CSALARGVGETQYF
CDR3 DNA: TGCAGTGCCCTCGCGCGGGGGGTAGGTGAGACCCAGTACTTC
D gene: TRBD2
V gene: TRBV20-1
clone size: many
J gene: TRBJ2-5

CDR3 protein: CATSRLPGHQDNQPQHF
CDR3 DNA: TGTGCCACTAGCAGACTACCGGGACACCAGGACAATCAGCCCCAGCATTTT
D gene: NA
V gene: TRBV28
clone size: NA
J gene: TRBJ1-5

CDR3 protein: CSVLVWASGQQETQYF
CDR3 DNA: TGCAGCGTGCTGGTCTGGGCTAGCGGCCAACAAGAGACCCAGTACTTC
D gene: TRBD2
V gene: TRBV29-1
clone size: many
J gene: TRBJ2-5

CDR3 protein: CATKSAGGYPNYGYTF
CDR3 DNA: TGTGCCACCAAGTCCGCTGGGGGCTACCCTAACTATGGCTACACCTTC
D gene: NA
V gene: TRBV19
clone size: many
J gene: TRBJ1-2

CDR3 protein: CASSLMSGTIPYEQYF
CDR3 DNA: TGTGCCAGCAGCTTAATGTCAGGGACAATACCCTACGAGCAGTACTTC
D gene: NA
V gene: TRBV7-2
clone size: many
J gene: TRBJ2-7

CDR3 protein: CASRTGGGTEAFF
CDR3 DNA: TGTGCCAGCAGGACGGGGGGAGGGACTGAAGCTTTCTTT
D gene: NA
V gene: TRBV6-1
clone size: few
J gene: TRBJ1-1

CDR3 protein: CASTRGGDNSPLHF
CDR3 DNA: TGTGCCAGCACCAGGGGAGGGGATAATTCACCCCTCCACTTT
D gene: NA
V gene: TRBV12-3/TRBV12-4
clone size: NA
J gene: TRBJ1-6

CDR3 protein: CASRPGFNYGYTF
CDR3 DNA: TGTGCCAGTCGCCCAGGGTTCAACTATGGCTACACCTTC
D gene: NA
V gene: TRBV19
clone size: many
J gene: TRBJ1-2

CDR3 protein: CASSPYTGEEVNTEAFF
CDR3 DNA: TGTGCCAGCAGTCCATACACAGGGGAAGAGGTGAACACTGAAGCTTTCTTT
D gene: TRBD1
V gene: TRBV12-3/TRBV12-4
clone size: many
J gene: TRBJ1-1

CDR3 protein: CASRPQRKQETQYF
CDR3 DNA: TGTGCCAGCAGACCCCAACGGAAACAAGAGACCCAGTACTTC
D gene: NA
V gene: TRBV28
clone size: many
J gene: TRBJ2-5

CDR3 protein: CASSEAWIEQYF
CDR3 DNA: TGTGCCAGCAGTGAAGCTTGGATCGAGCAGTACTTC
D gene: NA
V gene: TRBV6-1
clone size: many
J gene: TRBJ2-7

CDR3 protein: CASSEFREGLGETQYF
CDR3 DNA: TGTGCCAGCAGTGAATTTCGGGAGGGCCTGGGAGAGACCCAGTACTTC
D gene: TRBD2
V gene: TRBV6-1
clone size: many
J gene: TRBJ2-5

CDR3 protein: CASYPRDRDLTYEQYF
CDR3 DNA: TGTGCCAGTTATCCCCGGGACAGGGACCTAACCTACGAGCAGTACTTC
D gene: TRBD1
V gene: TRBV6-1
clone size: many
J gene: TRBJ2-7

CDR3 protein: CASRSTGVGYGYTF
CDR3 DNA: TGTGCCAGCAGGTCGACAGGGGTCGGCTATGGCTACACCTTC
D gene: TRBD1
V gene: TRBV6-2/TRBV6-3
clone size: NA
J gene: TRBJ1-2

CDR3 protein: CASSLTGTERNYF
CDR3 DNA: TGTGCCAGCAGCCTCACTGGGACTGAACGGAATTACTTC
D gene: NA
V gene: TRBV7-9
clone size: few
J gene: TRBJ2-7

CDR3 protein: CASVLLGGRNTEAFF
CDR3 DNA: TGTGCCAGCGTACTATTGGGTGGGAGGAACACTGAAGCTTTCTTT
D gene: NA
V gene: TRBV7-8
clone size: few
J gene: TRBJ1-1

CDR3 protein: CATRPPRDMNTEAFF
CDR3 DNA: TGTGCCACCCGACCACCCAGGGACATGAACACTGAAGCTTTCTTT
D gene: NA
V gene: TRBV6-5
clone size: many
J gene: TRBJ1-1